The present entry profiles one T cell receptor (beta chain) with its context. The data belong to a study of cytotoxic CD8 clonotypes in ibrutinib-treated CLL. V was clipped by 0 bases and J by 9 bases, with 14 bases between them. Germline loops: CDR1 GTSNPN, CDR2 SVGIG (reference sequence). The CDR3 covers 13 residues. Profiled with immunoSEQ multiplex PCR; TCRdb holds only in-frame clones, not every one. This table holds about 160,000 clones, 88% found once. The sequence was obtained from a human donor with chronic lymphocytic leukemia. Specimen: PBMCs, collected at disease progression, from a patient treated with ibrutinib. The chain carries TRBV30 and TRBJ1-1; tentative D call: TRBD1 (5 bases). The CDR3 here is CAWSVRGGTKAFF. The CDR3 region has the DNA TGTGCCTGGAGTGTACGTGGCGGGACGAAAGCTTTCTTT. Using reference TRBV30 and TRBJ1-1 for the parts outside the CDR3, the full variable domain is SQTIHQWPATLVQPVGSPLSLECTVEGTSNPNLYWYRQAAGRGLQLLFYSVGIGQISSEVPQNLSASRPQDRQFILSSKKLLLSDSGFYLCAWSVRGGTKAFFGQGTRLTVV.